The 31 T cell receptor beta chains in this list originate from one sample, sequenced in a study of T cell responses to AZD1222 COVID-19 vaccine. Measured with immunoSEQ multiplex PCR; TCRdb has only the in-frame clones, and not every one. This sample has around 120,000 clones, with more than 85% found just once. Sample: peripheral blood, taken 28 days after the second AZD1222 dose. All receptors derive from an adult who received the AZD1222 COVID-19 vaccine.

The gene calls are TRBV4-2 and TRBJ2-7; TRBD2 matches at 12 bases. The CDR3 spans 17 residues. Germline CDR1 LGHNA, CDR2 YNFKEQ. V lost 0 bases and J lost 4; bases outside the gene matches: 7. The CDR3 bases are TGTGCCAGCAGCCAAGACCCCCTAGCGGGAGGGCCTTACGAGCAGTACTTC. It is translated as CASSQDPLAGGPYEQYF.

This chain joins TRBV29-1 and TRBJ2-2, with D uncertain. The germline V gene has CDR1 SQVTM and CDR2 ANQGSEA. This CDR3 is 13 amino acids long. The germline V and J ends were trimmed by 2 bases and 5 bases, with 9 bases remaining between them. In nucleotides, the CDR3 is TGCAGCGTTGAAACAAGGGTTACCGGGGAGCTGTTTTTT. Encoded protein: CSVETRVTGELFF.

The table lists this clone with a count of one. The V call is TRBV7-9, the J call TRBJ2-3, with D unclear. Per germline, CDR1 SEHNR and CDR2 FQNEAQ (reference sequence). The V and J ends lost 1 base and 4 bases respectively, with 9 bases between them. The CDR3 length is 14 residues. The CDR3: CASSLGRESDTQYF. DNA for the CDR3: TGTGCCAGCAGCTTAGGTCGAGAGTCAGATACGCAGTATTTT.

In DNA form, the CDR3 reads TGTGCCCCCCCTCCGTGGGAGCTTCAGCCCCAGCATTTT. Its protein is CAPPPWELQPQHF. The chain joins TRBV24-1 to TRBJ1-5; D unresolved. This CDR3 is built from 13 residues. V was shortened by 12 bases and J by 6 bases, with 17 bases between the two germline ends. Germline-derived CDR1 and CDR2 are KGHDR and SFDVKD.

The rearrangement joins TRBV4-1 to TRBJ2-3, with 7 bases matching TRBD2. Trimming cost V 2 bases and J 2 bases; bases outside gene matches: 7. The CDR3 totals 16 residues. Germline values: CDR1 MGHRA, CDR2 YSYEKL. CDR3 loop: CASSQWRGSLTDTQYF. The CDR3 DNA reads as TGCGCCAGCAGCCAATGGCGGGGGAGTCTCACAGATACGCAGTATTTT.

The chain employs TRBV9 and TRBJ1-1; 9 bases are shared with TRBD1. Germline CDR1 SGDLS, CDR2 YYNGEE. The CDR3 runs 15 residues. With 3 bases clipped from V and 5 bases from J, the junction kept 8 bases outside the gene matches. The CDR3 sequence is CASSGQGQGRTEAFF. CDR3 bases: TGTGCCAGCAGCGGCCAGGGACAGGGCAGGACTGAAGCTTTCTTT.

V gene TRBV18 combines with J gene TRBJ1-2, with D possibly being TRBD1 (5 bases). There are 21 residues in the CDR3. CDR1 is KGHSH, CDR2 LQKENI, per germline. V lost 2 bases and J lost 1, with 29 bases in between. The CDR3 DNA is TGTGCCAGCTCACCAACTGCTGCCGGGACGGCGCATCAACCATTTAACTATGGCTACACCTTC. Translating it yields CASSPTAAGTAHQPFNYGYTF.

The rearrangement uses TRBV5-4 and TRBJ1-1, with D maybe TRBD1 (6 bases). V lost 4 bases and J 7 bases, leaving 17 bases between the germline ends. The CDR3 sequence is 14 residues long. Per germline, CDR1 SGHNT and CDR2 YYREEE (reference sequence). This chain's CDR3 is CASSPERRTVEAFF. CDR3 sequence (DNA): TGTGCCAGCAGCCCTGAGCGGAGGACAGTTGAAGCTTTCTTT.

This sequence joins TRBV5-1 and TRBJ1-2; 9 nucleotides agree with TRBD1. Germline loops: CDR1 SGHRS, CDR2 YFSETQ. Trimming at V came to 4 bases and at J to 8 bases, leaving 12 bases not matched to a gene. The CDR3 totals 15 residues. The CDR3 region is CASSPAGTGMRGYTF. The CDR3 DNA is TGCGCCAGCAGCCCAGCGGGGACAGGGATGAGAGGCTACACCTTC.

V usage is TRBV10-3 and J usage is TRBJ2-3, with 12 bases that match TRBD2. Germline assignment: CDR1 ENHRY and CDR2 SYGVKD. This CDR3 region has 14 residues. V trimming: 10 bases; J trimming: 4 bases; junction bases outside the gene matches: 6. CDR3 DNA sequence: TGTGCCACCGCGACTAGCGGGGGCGCAGATACGCAGTATTTT. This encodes CATATSGGADTQYF.

The CDR3 here is CASSLAWRDRTYGYTF. The CDR3, as DNA: TGTGCCAGCAGCTTAGCATGGCGGGACAGAACTTATGGCTACACCTTC. The genes are TRBV7-2 and TRBJ1-2, with 7 bases lining up with TRBD1. V trimming: 0 bases; J trimming: 5 bases; junction bases outside the gene matches: 9. Germline CDR1 reads SGHTA; CDR2 reads FQGNSA. There are 16 residues in the CDR3.

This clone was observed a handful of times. The CDR3 sequence: CAISDMNSAGELFF. The CDR3 DNA reads as TGTGCCATCAGTGATATGAATAGCGCCGGGGAGCTGTTTTTT. The chain joins TRBV10-3 to TRBJ2-2, with D perhaps matching TRBD2 (5 bases). Trimming pared 3 bases from V and 6 bases from J, leaving 11 bases between. CDR1 and CDR2 (germline): ENHRY, SYGVKD. The CDR3 totals 14 residues.

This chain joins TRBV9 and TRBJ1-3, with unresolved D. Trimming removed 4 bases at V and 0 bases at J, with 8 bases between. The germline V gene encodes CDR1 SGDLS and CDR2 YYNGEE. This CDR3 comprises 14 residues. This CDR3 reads CASSPEFSGNTIYF. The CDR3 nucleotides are TGTGCCAGCAGCCCGGAATTCTCTGGAAACACCATATATTTT.

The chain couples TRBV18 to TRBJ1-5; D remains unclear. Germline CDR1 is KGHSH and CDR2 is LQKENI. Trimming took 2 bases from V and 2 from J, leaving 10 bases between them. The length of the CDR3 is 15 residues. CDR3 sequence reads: CASSPSDIGNQPQHF. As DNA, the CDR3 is TGTGCCAGCTCACCAAGCGACATCGGCAATCAGCCCCAGCATTTT.

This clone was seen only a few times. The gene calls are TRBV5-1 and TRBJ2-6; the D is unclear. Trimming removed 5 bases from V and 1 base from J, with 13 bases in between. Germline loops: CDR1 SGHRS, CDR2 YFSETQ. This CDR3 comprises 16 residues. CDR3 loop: CASSSVRSSGANVLTF. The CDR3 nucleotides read TGCGCCAGCAGTTCGGTCAGGAGTTCTGGGGCCAACGTCCTGACTTTC.

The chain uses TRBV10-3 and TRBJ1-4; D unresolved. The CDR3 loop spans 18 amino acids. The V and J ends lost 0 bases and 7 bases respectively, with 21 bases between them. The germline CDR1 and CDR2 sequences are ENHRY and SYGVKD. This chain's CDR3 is CAISESGRSSGGSEKLFF. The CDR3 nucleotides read TGTGCCATCAGTGAGTCGGGTCGCTCGTCCGGCGGTAGTGAAAAACTGTTTTTT.

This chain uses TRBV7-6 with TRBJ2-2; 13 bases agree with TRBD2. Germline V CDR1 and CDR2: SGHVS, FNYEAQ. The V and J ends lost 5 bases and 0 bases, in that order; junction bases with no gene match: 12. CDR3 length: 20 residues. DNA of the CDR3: TGTGCCAGCAGCCCCCCATTCTGGACTAGCGGGAGAGCGAACACCGGGGAGCTGTTTTTT. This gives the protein CASSPPFWTSGRANTGELFF.

The CDR3 sequence is CASSPRLDWDPSSSYNEQFF. The CDR3 region has the DNA TGTGCCAGCAGCCCCAGACTAGATTGGGATCCTTCAAGCTCCTACAATGAGCAGTTCTTC. The genes are TRBV9 and TRBJ2-1; possible D gene TRBD2, 6 bases. There are 20 residues in the CDR3. Germline CDR1 SGDLS, CDR2 YYNGEE. V lost 4 bases and J 0 bases, leaving 26 bases between the germline ends. Based on the CDR3 plus reference TRBV9 and TRBJ2-1, the full variable domain is DSGVTQTPKHLITATGQRVTLRCSPRSGDLSVYWYQQSLDQGLQFLIQYYNGEERAKGNILERFSAQQFPDLHSELNLSSLELGDSALYFCASSPRLDWDPSSSYNEQFFGPGTRLTVL.

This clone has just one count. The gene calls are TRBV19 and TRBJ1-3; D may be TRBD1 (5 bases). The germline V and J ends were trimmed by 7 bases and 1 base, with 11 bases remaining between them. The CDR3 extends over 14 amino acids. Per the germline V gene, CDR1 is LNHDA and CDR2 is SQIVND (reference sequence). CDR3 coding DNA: TGTGCCAGTACCCGCTCAGGGTCTGGAAACACCATATATTTT. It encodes CASTRSGSGNTIYF.

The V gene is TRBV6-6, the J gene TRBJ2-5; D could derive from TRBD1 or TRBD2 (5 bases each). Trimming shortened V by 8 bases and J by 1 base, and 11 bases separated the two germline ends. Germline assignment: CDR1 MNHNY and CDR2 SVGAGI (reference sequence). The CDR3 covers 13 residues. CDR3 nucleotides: TGTGCCAGCCGGGACGGGATCCAAGAGACCCAGTACTTC. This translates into CASRDGIQETQYF.

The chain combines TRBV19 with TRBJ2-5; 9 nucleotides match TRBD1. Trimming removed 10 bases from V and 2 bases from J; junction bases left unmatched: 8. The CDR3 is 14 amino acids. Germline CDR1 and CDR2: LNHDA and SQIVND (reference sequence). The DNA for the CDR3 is TGTGCCACCGCCGGGACAGGGTGGCAAGAGACCCAGTACTTC. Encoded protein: CATAGTGWQETQYF. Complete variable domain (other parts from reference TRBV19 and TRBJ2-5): DGGITQSPKYLFRKEGQNVTLSCEQNLNHDAMYWYRQDPGQGLRLIYYSQIVNDFQKGDIAEGYSVSREKKESFPLTVTSAQKNPTAFYLCATAGTGWQETQYFGPGTRLLVL.

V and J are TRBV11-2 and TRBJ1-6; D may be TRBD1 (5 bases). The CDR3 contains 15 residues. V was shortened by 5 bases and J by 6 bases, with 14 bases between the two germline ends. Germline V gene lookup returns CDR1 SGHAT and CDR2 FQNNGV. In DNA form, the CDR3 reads TGTGCCAGCAGCCCGCGGTGGGGGGGTAATTCACCCCTCCACTTT. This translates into CASSPRWGGNSPLHF.

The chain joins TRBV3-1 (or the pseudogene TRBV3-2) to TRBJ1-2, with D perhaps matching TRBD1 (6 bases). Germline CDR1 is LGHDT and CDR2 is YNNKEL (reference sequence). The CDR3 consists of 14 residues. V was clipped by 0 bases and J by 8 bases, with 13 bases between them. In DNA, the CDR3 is TGTGCCAGCAGCCAAGATCTTACAGGGCGCGGCTACACCTTC. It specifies CASSQDLTGRGYTF.

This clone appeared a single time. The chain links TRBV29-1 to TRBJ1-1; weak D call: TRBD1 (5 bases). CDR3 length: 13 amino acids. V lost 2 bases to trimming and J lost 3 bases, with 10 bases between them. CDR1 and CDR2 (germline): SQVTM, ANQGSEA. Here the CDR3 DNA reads TGCAGCGTTGAACATCAGGGTCACACTGAAGCTTTCTTT. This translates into CSVEHQGHTEAFF.

This CDR3 is CASSIGDTIYF. The CDR3 DNA sequence: TGTGCCAGTAGTATAGGAGACACCATATATTTT. This chain joins TRBV19 and TRBJ1-3, with D uncertain. V gave up 1 base and J gave up 8 bases, with 3 bases separating them. This CDR3 region has 11 residues. CDR1 LNHDA and CDR2 SQIVND come from the germline V gene (reference sequence).

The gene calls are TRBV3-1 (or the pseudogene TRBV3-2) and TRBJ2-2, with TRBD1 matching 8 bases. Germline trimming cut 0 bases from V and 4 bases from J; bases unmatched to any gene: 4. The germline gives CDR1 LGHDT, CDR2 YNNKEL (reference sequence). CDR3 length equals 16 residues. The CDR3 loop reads CASSQETGVGTGELFF. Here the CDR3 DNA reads TGTGCCAGCAGCCAAGAGACAGGGGTGGGCACCGGGGAGCTGTTTTTT.

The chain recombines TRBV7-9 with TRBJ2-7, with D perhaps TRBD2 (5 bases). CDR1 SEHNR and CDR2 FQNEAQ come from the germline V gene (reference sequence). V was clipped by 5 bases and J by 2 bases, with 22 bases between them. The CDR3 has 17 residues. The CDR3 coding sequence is TGTGCCAGCAGCGGCTTGGGCAGTACCGCGGGTGCCTACGAGCAGTACTTC. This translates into CASSGLGSTAGAYEQYF.

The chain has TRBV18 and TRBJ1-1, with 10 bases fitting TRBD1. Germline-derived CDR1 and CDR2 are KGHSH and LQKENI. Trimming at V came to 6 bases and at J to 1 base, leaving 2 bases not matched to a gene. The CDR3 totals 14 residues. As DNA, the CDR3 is TGTGCCAGCTCCCGGGACAGGGGGAACACTGAAGCTTTCTTT. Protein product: CASSRDRGNTEAFF.

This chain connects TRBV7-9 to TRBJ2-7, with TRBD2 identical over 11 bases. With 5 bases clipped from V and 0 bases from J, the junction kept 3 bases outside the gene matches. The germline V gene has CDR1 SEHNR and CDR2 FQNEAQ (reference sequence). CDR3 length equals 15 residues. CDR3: CASSGTSGGSYEQYF. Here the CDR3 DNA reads TGTGCCAGCAGCGGGACTAGCGGAGGCTCCTACGAGCAGTACTTC.

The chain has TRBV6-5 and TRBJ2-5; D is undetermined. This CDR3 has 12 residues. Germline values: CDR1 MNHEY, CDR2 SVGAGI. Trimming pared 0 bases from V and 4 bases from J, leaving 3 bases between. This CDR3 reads CASSYSGETQYF. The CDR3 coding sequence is TGTGCCAGCAGTTACTCTGGAGAGACCCAGTACTTC.

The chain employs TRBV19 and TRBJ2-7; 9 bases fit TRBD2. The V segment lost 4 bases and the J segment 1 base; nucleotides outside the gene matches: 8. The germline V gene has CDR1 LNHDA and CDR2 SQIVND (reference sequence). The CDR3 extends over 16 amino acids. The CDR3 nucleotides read TGTGCCAGTAGTAGGTCCCTGACTAGCGGATCCTACGAGCAGTACTTC. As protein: CASSRSLTSGSYEQYF. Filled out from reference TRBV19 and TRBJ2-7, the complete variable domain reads DGGITQSPKYLFRKEGQNVTLSCEQNLNHDAMYWYRQDPGQGLRLIYYSQIVNDFQKGDIAEGYSVSREKKESFPLTVTSAQKNPTAFYLCASSRSLTSGSYEQYFGPGTRLTVT.